This TCR beta chain was documented in a study of Graves' ophthalmopathy and Graves' hyperthyroidism. Study context: Before any treatment was given, at initial diagnosis, peripheral blood was collected. Study-wide results and caveats: The blood repertoire also included most expanded thyroid clonotypes above 0.001 frequency. Between ophthalmopathy and stable hyperthyroidism, a 13-signature model drew a separation with 85% to 90% sensitivity and roughly 78% specificity.

Many counts were recorded for this clonotype. As yet, its antigen is unknown. Scientists amplified the TCR beta CDR3 regions from RNA transcripts. First-round RT-PCR with HTBI primers preceded a second-round multiplex PCR. TCRdb called the multiplex PCR reads again in MiXCR, with one record for every CDR3 protein. The table shows hundreds of thousands of distinct CDR3 sequences, with about two fifths occurring only once. The CDR3 sequence is 14 residues long. The V end was cut by 4 bases, the J end by 0 bases, with 7 bases between. Germline V gene data show CDR1 as LNHDA and CDR2 as SQIVND (reference sequence).

J is TRBJ1-3 and V is TRBV19; D gene ambiguous. This sequence was found in an adult man with Graves' ophthalmopathy. The sample taken for sequencing was peripheral blood. CDR3 amino acids: CASSTGDSGNTIYF. Written as DNA, the CDR3 is TGTGCCAGTAGTACAGGCGACTCTGGAAACACCATATATTTT. The full variable domain, with the rest looked up from reference TRBV19 and TRBJ1-3, is DGGITQSPKYLFRKEGQNVTLSCEQNLNHDAMYWYRQDPGQGLRLIYYSQIVNDFQKGDIAEGYSVSREKKESFPLTVTSAQKNPTAFYLCASSTGDSGNTIYFGEGSWLTVV.